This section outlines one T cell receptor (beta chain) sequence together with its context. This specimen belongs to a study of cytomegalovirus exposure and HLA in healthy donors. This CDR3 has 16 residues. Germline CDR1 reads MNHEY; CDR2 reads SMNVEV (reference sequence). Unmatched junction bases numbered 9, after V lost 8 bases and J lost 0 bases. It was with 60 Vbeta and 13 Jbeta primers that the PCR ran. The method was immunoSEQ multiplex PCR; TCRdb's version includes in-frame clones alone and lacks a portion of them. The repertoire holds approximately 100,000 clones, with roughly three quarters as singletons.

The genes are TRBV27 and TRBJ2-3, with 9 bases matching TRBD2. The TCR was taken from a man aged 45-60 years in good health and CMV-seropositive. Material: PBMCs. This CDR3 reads CASGIRLAASTDTQYF. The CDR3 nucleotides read TGTGCCAGCGGGATCCGACTAGCGGCTAGCACAGATACGCAGTATTTT.